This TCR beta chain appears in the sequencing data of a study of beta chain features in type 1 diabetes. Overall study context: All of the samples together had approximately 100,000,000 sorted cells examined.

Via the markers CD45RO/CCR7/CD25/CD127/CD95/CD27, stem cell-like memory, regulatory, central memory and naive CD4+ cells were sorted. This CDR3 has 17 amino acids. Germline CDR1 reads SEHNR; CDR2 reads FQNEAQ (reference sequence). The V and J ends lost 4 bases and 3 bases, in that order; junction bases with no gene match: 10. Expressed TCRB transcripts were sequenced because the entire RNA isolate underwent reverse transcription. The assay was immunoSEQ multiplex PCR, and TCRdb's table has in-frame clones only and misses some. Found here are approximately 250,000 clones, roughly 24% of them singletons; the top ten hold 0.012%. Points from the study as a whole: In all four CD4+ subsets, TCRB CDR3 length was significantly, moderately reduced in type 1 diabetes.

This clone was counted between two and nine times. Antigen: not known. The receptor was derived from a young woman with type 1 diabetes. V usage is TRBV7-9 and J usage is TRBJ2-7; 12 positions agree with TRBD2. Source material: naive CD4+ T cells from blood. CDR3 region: CASSSGGLAGTLYEQYF. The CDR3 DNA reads TGTGCCAGCAGCTCCGGAGGACTAGCGGGAACCCTCTACGAGCAGTACTTC.